Presented here are 30 T cell receptor beta chains from one specimen sequenced in a study of CD4 and CD8 cells across lung adenocarcinoma regions. TCRdb analysed the PCR reads with MiXCR anew, one entry per CDR3 protein. This table holds about 11,000 distinct CDR3 sequences, around 63% found once. What was sequenced was CD8+ T cells from the margin of a lung tumor. Source of these receptors: a male donor with lung adenocarcinoma. The CD4 and CD8 labels of this study may be unreliable.

V usage is TRBV6-1 and J usage is TRBJ2-2; possibly TRBD2 for D (5 bases). Trimming shortened V by 6 bases and J by 11 bases, and 16 bases separated the two germline ends. Germline V CDR1 and CDR2: MNHNS, SASEGT. The CDR3 has 13 residues. CDR3 in DNA: TGTGCCAGCAGCGACGCGTTCACGGGAGAGCTGTTTTTT. This encodes CASSDAFTGELFF.

The chain uses TRBV20-1 and TRBJ2-2; 9 nucleotides line up with TRBD2. The germline gives CDR1 DFQATT, CDR2 SNEGSKA (reference sequence). The CDR3 extends over 16 amino acids. V lost 3 bases, J lost 6 bases, and 11 bases stayed unmatched. In nucleotides, the CDR3 is TGCAGTGCTAGGGGGGGGCGGGGGGGTCAGGCCGGGGAGCTGTTTTTT. This codes for CSARGGRGGQAGELFF.

With regard to this clonotype: A read error may produce the germline difference seen at one junction end. V usage is TRBV6-1 and J usage is TRBJ2-2; D assignment may be TRBD1 or TRBD2 (5 bases each). The germline CDR1 and CDR2 sequences are MNHNS and SASEGT. The CDR3 totals 14 residues. CDR3 sequence: CASRRAVGTGALFF. CDR3 sequence (DNA): TGTGCCAGCAGAAGGGCTGTGGGGACCGGGGCGCTGTTTTTT.

V and J are TRBV11-2 and TRBJ2-2, with TRBD2 matching 8 bases. The J call may be incorrect, as the DNA end agrees better with TRBJ2-3. This CDR3 is built from 15 residues. Germline V gives CDR1 SGHAT, CDR2 FQNNGV. The CDR3: CASSMIAGNTGKQYF. As DNA, the CDR3 is TGTGCCAGCAGCATGATAGCGGGAAACACCGGGAAGCAGTATTTT.

The sample holds many counts of this clonotype. This chain links TRBV6-1 with TRBJ2-3; 7 bases line up with TRBD1. The germline gives CDR1 MNHNS, CDR2 SASEGT. This CDR3 spans 13 amino acids. V lost 8 bases and J lost 0; bases outside the gene matches: 2. CDR3 nucleotide sequence: TGTGCCAGCCGGGGACAGAGCACAGATACGCAGTATTTT. This gives the protein CASRGQSTDTQYF.

The chain recombines TRBV6-1 with TRBJ2-5; TRBD1 is a possible D gene (6 bases). Germline V gene sequence: CDR1 MNHNS, CDR2 SASEGT. V lost 9 bases, J lost 11 bases, and 28 bases lay in between. The CDR3 extends over 15 amino acids. The CDR3 DNA reads as TGTGCCAGGGCCAAAGGGGGACGTGCCGCAGATACGCAGTACTTC. It encodes CARAKGGRAADTQYF.

The table lists this clonotype with a few counts. This CDR3 is CASSSGGRTEAFF. The DNA for the CDR3 is TGCGCCAGCAGCTCAGGGGGTCGCACTGAAGCTTTCTTT. The chain recombines TRBV5-1 with TRBJ1-1; TRBD1 agrees at 7 bases. V lost 3 bases, J lost 4 bases, and 3 bases stayed unmatched. This CDR3 contains 13 residues. The germline gives CDR1 SGHRS, CDR2 YFSETQ. The full variable domain, with the rest looked up from reference TRBV5-1 and TRBJ1-1, is KAGVTQTPRYLIKTRGQQVTLSCSPISGHRSVSWYQQTPGQGLQFLFEYFSETQRNKGNFPGRFSGRQFSNSRSEMNVSTLELGDSALYLCASSSGGRTEAFFGQGTRLTVV.

The chain has TRBV7-8 and TRBJ2-1; D is unresolved. From germline, CDR1 is SGHVS and CDR2 FQNEAQ. CDR3 size: 15 residues. Trimming left V 5 bases short and J 3 bases short, with 14 bases between. The CDR3 DNA sequence: TGTGCCAGCAGCCCCTCCGGAGTTATCTACAATGAGCAGTTCTTC. It specifies CASSPSGVIYNEQFF.

The chain employs TRBV6-1 and TRBJ2-1; D gene unclear. Germline V gene sequence: CDR1 MNHNS, CDR2 SASEGT. V was pared by 3 bases and J by 6 bases, with 15 bases between. The CDR3 has 15 amino acids. In DNA form, the CDR3 reads TGTGCCAGCAGTGATGGTCCAACAAAGCCCAATGAGCAGTTCTTC. Encoded protein: CASSDGPTKPNEQFF.

Concerning this clonotype: Germline and junction disagree at one end, which may indicate a read error. The chain carries TRBV6-1 and TRBJ2-2, with D possibly being TRBD1 (7 bases). The CDR3 has 15 residues. Germline CDR1 reads MNHNS; CDR2 reads SASEGT. CDR3 sequence reads: CARGPQAEGAEALYF. The CDR3, as DNA: TGTGCCAGGGGCCCCCAGGCGGAGGGGGCAGAGGCGCTGTATTTT.

The chain combines TRBV6-1 with TRBJ2-1; D remains ambiguous. With the DNA end fitting TRBJ2-5 better, the J assignment may be wrong. The CDR3 is made up of 13 amino acids. From germline, CDR1 is MNHNS and CDR2 SASEGT. Here the CDR3 DNA reads TGTGCCAGCAGTCCAAGGATCCAAGAGACCCAGTACTTC. Translation gives CASSPRIQETQYF.

The V gene is TRBV6-1, the J gene TRBJ2-3; TRBD2 might be the D (5 bases). The germline CDR1 and CDR2 sequences are MNHNS and SASEGT. The CDR3 spans 14 residues. The V gene lost 6 bases and the J gene lost 5 bases, with 15 bases spanning the gap. The CDR3 nucleotides read TGTGCCAGCAGGCTGGTGGGAGCCAAAGATACGCAGTATTTT. Translation: CASRLVGAKDTQYF.

The rearrangement links TRBV6-2 or TRBV6-3 to TRBJ2-5; TRBD1 matches at 8 bases. The last part of the DNA fits TRBJ2-7 better; the J call may be wrong. CDR3 size: 14 residues. Per germline, CDR1 MNHEY and CDR2 SVGEGT. In nucleotides, the CDR3 is TGTGCCACCCACCCCAGGGGGCCCATCTACGAGCAGTACTTC. This encodes CATHPRGPIYEQYF.

V gene TRBV10-1 combines with J gene TRBJ2-1, with 11 bases that match TRBD2. In germline, CDR1 is WNHNN, CDR2 SYGVQD (reference sequence). V shed 6 bases, J shed 4 bases, and the junction held 23 bases outside the gene matches. The CDR3 has 21 residues. DNA of the CDR3: TGCGCCAGCAGGGACCTAGCGGGAGGCCTCGGGGGTACAATCTCGTACAATGAGCAGTTCTTC. This codes for CASRDLAGGLGGTISYNEQFF.

This clonotype was counted a few times. An end of the junction does not agree with germline; a read error may underlie this. The J gene is TRBJ2-4, the V gene TRBV6-1, with TRBD2 matching 7 bases. Germline V gene sequence: CDR1 MNHNS, CDR2 SASEGT. This CDR3 region has 16 residues. This CDR3 reads CASREAGMGAKNTQYF. The CDR3 DNA follows: TGTGCCAGCCGTGAAGCGGGGATGGGAGCCAAGAACACGCAGTACTTC.

The chain is built from TRBV4-1 and TRBJ1-2; D is perhaps TRBD1 (6 bases). Trimming removed 7 bases from V and 8 bases from J, with 11 bases in between. This CDR3 spans 11 amino acids. Germline V lookup: CDR1 MGHRA, CDR2 YSYEKL. The CDR3 DNA reads TGCGCCAGCAATGGGGGGACAGGCTACACCTTC. Translated: CASNGGTGYTF.

This chain joins TRBV20-1 and TRBJ2-7; D not resolved. The CDR3 loop spans 14 amino acids. Deletions cut 0 bases from V and 4 bases from J, with 13 bases between. The germline CDR1 and CDR2 sequences are DFQATT and SNEGSKA (reference sequence). The CDR3 spells CSARDPRITYEQYF. In DNA form, the CDR3 reads TGCAGTGCTAGAGATCCCCGAATAACTTACGAGCAGTACTTC.

For the CDR3, the DNA is TGTGCCAGCAGTTACTCGACGGGCACTGAAGCTTTCTTT. It encodes CASSYSTGTEAFF. The chain carries TRBV6-5 and TRBJ1-1; D not certain. Germline CDR1 MNHEY, CDR2 SVGAGI. The CDR3 has 13 amino acids. The V and J ends lost 0 bases and 4 bases respectively, with 6 bases between them.

This clonotype was seen many times. The V and J genes are TRBV6-1 and TRBJ2-4; TRBD1 might be the D (6 bases). Germline V gives CDR1 MNHNS, CDR2 SASEGT. The CDR3 loop spans 15 amino acids. V gave up 6 bases and J gave up 2 bases, with 14 bases separating them. CDR3 nucleotide sequence: TGTGCCAGCAGGCCCCGGACAGTATCCAAAAACATTCAGTACTTC. It codes for CASRPRTVSKNIQYF.

V gene TRBV28 combines with J gene TRBJ2-5, with D unresolved. Trimming removed 3 bases from V and 3 bases from J, with 17 bases in between. Germline V gene sequence: CDR1 MDHEN, CDR2 SYDVKM. This CDR3 region has 16 residues. The CDR3 nucleotides read TGTGCCAGCAGTTTGGGGTCAGGTTTTCAGGAAGAGACCCAGTACTTC. It translates to CASSLGSGFQEETQYF.

The chain is built from TRBV27 and TRBJ2-1; TRBD2 matches 13 bases. The better agreement between TRBJ2-7 and the DNA end casts doubt on the J call. This CDR3 region has 16 residues. Looked up from germline, CDR1 is MNHEY and CDR2 is SMNVEV (reference sequence). The CDR3 nucleotides are TGTGCCAGCAGTTCCCCACTAGCGGGAGGGGTCTACGAGCAGTACTTC. This sequence encodes CASSSPLAGGVYEQYF.

This chain links TRBV20-1 with TRBJ2-1, with TRBD2 matching 8 bases. V was clipped by 0 bases and J by 6 bases; unmatched bases: 4. This CDR3 comprises 14 residues. The germline V gene has CDR1 DFQATT and CDR2 SNEGSKA (reference sequence). The CDR3 nucleotides read TGCAGTGCTAGAGATCCGGGAGGGCCCAATGAGCAGTTCTTC. The encoded protein is CSARDPGGPNEQFF.

This clonotype was counted at least ten times. The chain links TRBV10-2 to TRBJ2-3, with 10 bases that match TRBD2. V lost 6 bases, J lost 0 bases, and 0 bases stayed unmatched. Germline assignment: CDR1 WSHSY and CDR2 SAAADI. The CDR3 is made up of 14 amino acids. Here the CDR3 reads CASRTSGSTDTQYF. CDR3 bases: TGCGCCAGCAGGACTAGCGGGAGCACAGATACGCAGTATTTT.

The V gene is TRBV27, the J gene TRBJ2-5; D is unclear. V was shortened by 0 bases and J by 5 bases, with 13 bases between the two germline ends. The CDR3 consists of 15 residues. Germline V CDR1 and CDR2: MNHEY, SMNVEV (reference sequence). The CDR3 region has the DNA TGTGCCAGCAGTTTATCTCCCACGGGTGTGGAGACCCAGTACTTC. It codes for CASSLSPTGVETQYF.

This clonotype appeared many times. The chain combines TRBV12-3 or TRBV12-4 with TRBJ2-3, with TRBD2 matching 9 bases. This CDR3 has 13 residues. The trim removed 6 bases at V and 4 bases at J, leaving 2 bases unmatched. In nucleotides, the CDR3 is TGTGCCAGCAGAAGCGGGAGGTCAGATACGCAGTATTTT. Translating it yields CASRSGRSDTQYF.

V gene TRBV5-1 combines with J gene TRBJ2-5; 7 positions match TRBD2. The J call may be mistaken, given a closer DNA end match to TRBJ2-7. Germline assignment: CDR1 SGHRS and CDR2 YFSETQ. The CDR3 runs 15 residues. CDR3 in amino acids: CASSLEASGGYEQYF. Here the CDR3 DNA reads TGCGCCAGCAGCTTGGAAGCTAGCGGAGGGTACGAGCAGTACTTC.

This clonotype occurred a few times. The J gene is TRBJ1-6, the V gene TRBV3-1; 7 bases fit TRBD1. V dropped 4 bases and J dropped 10; count of bases not matched to a gene: 7. The CDR3 spans 14 residues. Germline CDR1 reads LGHDT; CDR2 reads YNNKEL (reference sequence). The CDR3 reads CASSPKTGQSPLHF. In DNA, the CDR3 is TGTGCCAGCAGCCCAAAGACAGGGCAATCACCCCTCCACTTT.

This clonotype occurred many times. The rearrangement links TRBV6-1 to TRBJ2-1, with TRBD1 matching 7 bases. V was pared by 4 bases and J by 5 bases, with 2 bases of the junction left unmatched. This CDR3 spans 13 amino acids. The V gene's germline CDR1 is MNHNS and CDR2 SASEGT. The CDR3, as DNA: TGTGCCAGCAGTGTGGACAGGAACAATGAGCAGTTCTTC. Protein: CASSVDRNNEQFF.

The V call is TRBV6-5, the J call TRBJ1-2, with D tentatively TRBD1 (6 bases). Trimming took off 2 bases at V and 3 bases at J, with 10 bases between the two ends. Germline V gene sequence: CDR1 MNHEY, CDR2 SVGAGI. This CDR3 contains 14 residues. DNA for the CDR3: TGTGCCAGCAGTTACCATGCAGGGGACTATGGCTACACCTTC. It is translated as CASSYHAGDYGYTF.

The chain carries TRBV4-1 and TRBJ1-6; D may be TRBD1 (5 bases). The CDR3 contains 15 residues. Trimming removed 4 bases from V and 7 bases from J, with 14 bases in between. Germline CDR1 reads MGHRA; CDR2 reads YSYEKL. The CDR3 DNA reads TGCGCCAGCAGCCCAGGGCCGGGGGGGAATTCACCCCTCCACTTT. The encoded protein is CASSPGPGGNSPLHF.